This TCR beta chain was observed in a study of blood T cells in healthy people across ages. Through a sample-barcoded 5' primer and a J-beta primer mix, a second PCR was run for roughly 7 to 12 cycles. MiXCR was run by TCRdb on the 5' RACE reads, yielding one entry per CDR3 protein. The top ten hold 7.9% of the sample, which has 1.2 million to 1.5 million distinct CDR3 sequences, approximately 40% seen once. This clonotype was seen more than once but under ten times. CDR1 MNHEY and CDR2 SMNVEV come from the germline V gene (reference sequence). The CDR3 has 16 amino acids. The V end was cut by 3 bases, the J end by 5 bases, with 20 bases between.

The V gene is TRBV27, the J gene TRBJ2-7, with D perhaps matching TRBD2 (6 bases). The TCR was taken from a woman younger than 35 in good health. Sequencing was performed on blood. The CDR3 loop is CASSFQSGAGLHEQYF. Here the CDR3 DNA reads TGTGCCAGCAGTTTCCAATCCGGGGCGGGACTTCACGAGCAGTACTTC.